Listed below are T cell receptor beta chains from one sample, sequenced in a study of T cells expressing NK-cell markers. TCRdb reprocessed the 5' RACE reads and keeps a single row for each CDR3 protein, giving no DNA. The repertoire table contains fewer than 400,000 distinct CDR3 sequences. Input material: blood T cells: a sorted CD56 or NKG2C T cell subset, CD4+ or CD8+ T cells, or bulk PBMC T cells (not recorded which). The receptor source for this set is a man aged 18-69 years in good health. CDR3s include the opening cysteine and the closing phenylalanine or tryptophan.

>TRBJ1-1|TRBV10-3
CAIKEPGQGSTEAFF
>TRBJ2-5|TRBV27
CASSLNGLPGGETQYF
>TRBJ1-6|TRBV12-3/TRBV12-4
CASSPQGAGNSPLHF
>TRBJ1-5|TRBV28
CASRTQGGASQPQHF
>TRBJ2-7|TRBV19
CASTPRGAGGYEQYF
>TRBJ2-5|TRBV5-1
CASRKGTGAEETQYF
>TRBJ1-3|TRBV18
CASSPGSSGNTIYF
>TRBJ1-1|TRBV18
CASSPAGPPLGTEAFF
>TRBJ1-6|TRBV4-2
CASSQEGWATPLHF
>TRBJ1-1|TRBV6-1
CASSPLGGKGTEAFF
>TRBJ1-2|TRBV12-3/TRBV12-4
CATYDRNYGYTF
>TRBJ2-2|TRBV28
CASSPAPGQPRGNTGELFF
>TRBJ1-6|TRBV21-1
CASSGRANSPLHF
>TRBJ2-2|TRBV6-4
CASRTSGEGGELFF
>TRBJ1-2|TRBV2
CASSEGGFSSYGYTF
>TRBJ2-3|TRBV5-1
CASSPSVGTQYF
>TRBJ2-3|TRBV4-1
CASSLEPGQGISGQYF
>TRBJ1-5|TRBV6-5
CASSSTGARLNQPQHF
>TRBJ2-3|TRBV9
CASMGRGVDTQYF
>TRBJ2-1|TRBV29-1
CSAVSGFDSYNEQFF
>TRBJ2-4|TRBV12-3/TRBV12-4
CASSLGLAGEILAKNIQYF
>TRBJ1-2|TRBV12-3/TRBV12-4
CASSLQGLLGYTF
>TRBJ2-7|TRBV4-2
CASSRSGQGSYEQYF
>TRBJ1-4|TRBV20-1
CSATRDTGTKKVFF
>TRBJ2-5|TRBV12-3/TRBV12-4
CASRHDRGRSETQYF
>TRBJ2-7|TRBV20-1
CSAREDRGQWTQYF
>TRBJ2-5|TRBV7-9
CASLPGVEETQYF
>TRBJ2-1|TRBV4-1
CASSQASVTNSYNEQFF
>TRBJ1-6|TRBV12-3/TRBV12-4
CASSSTVNSPLHF
>TRBJ2-7|TRBV6-5
CASSSLQGQQQYF
>TRBJ2-1|TRBV5-1
CASSMRGAGSYNEQFF
>TRBJ2-6|TRBV6-2/TRBV6-3
CASSHRGQAAGANVLTF
>TRBJ2-1|TRBV5-4
CASRPTGTSGSYNEQFF
>TRBJ2-5|TRBV20-1
CSARQGAVWQETQYF
>TRBJ1-2|TRBV3-1
CASSQGGGYGYTF
>TRBJ2-7|TRBV5-1
CASSPRRGLAGGSSYEQYF
>TRBJ2-1|TRBV12-3/TRBV12-4
CASSLLGGSYNEQFF
>TRBJ1-3|TRBV14
CASSRGVFSGNTIYF
>TRBJ2-5|TRBV11-2
CASSLTWIGQTRQETQYF
>TRBJ2-3|TRBV7-2
CASSLAPPTDTQYF
>TRBJ2-3|TRBV9
CASSGGLGLAGTDTQYF
>TRBJ2-7|TRBV18
CASSETLAGSSYEQYF
>TRBJ2-3|TRBV7-3
CASSPTSGVSTDTQYF
>TRBJ2-5|TRBV12-3/TRBV12-4
CASSLTGGAVKTQYF
>TRBJ2-7|TRBV7-2
CASSFGFSGGYYEQYF
>TRBJ1-1|TRBV7-2
CASSLDGTGRAEAFF
>TRBJ2-7|TRBV11-2
CASSSRDRGSYEQYF
>TRBJ1-1|TRBV7-8
CASSRSRGLDTEAFF
>TRBJ1-2|TRBV20-1
CSARDSPGGYYGYTF
>TRBJ2-3|TRBV3-1
CASSQGEASGDTDTQYF
>TRBJ2-7|TRBV23-1
CASSQSGQETYEQYF
>TRBJ1-5|TRBV24-1
CATKNDVARRQSYNQPQHF
>TRBJ1-1|TRBV7-9
CASSVRDGMNTEAFF
>TRBJ2-4|TRBV13
CASSFQGGNKNIQYF
>TRBJ1-2|TRBV6-1
CASKAEGTGRSSGYTF